This T cell receptor (beta chain) appears in the sequencing data of a study of T cell responses to AZD1222 COVID-19 vaccine. Germline CDR1 ENHRY, CDR2 SYGVKD. Trimming shortened V by 2 bases and J by 0 bases, and 5 bases separated the two germline ends. The length of the CDR3 is 13 residues. Assay used: immunoSEQ multiplex PCR; TCRdb lists only in-frame clones, some missing. The top ten hold roughly 26% of the sample, which has more than 150,000 clones, approximately 90% seen once. Study outcomes and limitations: Spike was spanned by vaccine-associated CD4 TCRs, with dominance at 160-218 and 743-854. There were mostly white British donors and more females than males, and clonal diversity was possibly underestimated. Targets within unmutated variant regions were reportedly found for nearly half of spike-specific TCRs.

This clone was recorded once. Its specificity is unknown. The V and J genes are TRBV10-3 and TRBJ2-7; no definite D call. The clonotype comes from an adult who received the AZD1222 COVID-19 vaccine. The sample here was peripheral blood, taken 28 days after the second AZD1222 dose. CDR3 in amino acids: CAISERLSYEQYF. In DNA form, the CDR3 reads TGTGCCATCAGTGAGCGGCTCTCCTACGAGCAGTACTTC.